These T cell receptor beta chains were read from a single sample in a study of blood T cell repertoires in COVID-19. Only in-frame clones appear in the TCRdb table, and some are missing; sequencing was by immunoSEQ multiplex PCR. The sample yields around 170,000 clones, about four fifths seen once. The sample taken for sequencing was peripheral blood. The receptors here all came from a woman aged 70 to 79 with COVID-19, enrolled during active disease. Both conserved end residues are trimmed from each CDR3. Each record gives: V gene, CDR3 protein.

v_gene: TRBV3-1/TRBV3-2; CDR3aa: ASSQPVTDTQY
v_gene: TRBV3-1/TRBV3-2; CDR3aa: ASSPQGTSGPYNEQF
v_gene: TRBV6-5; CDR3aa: ASSRRVDEQF
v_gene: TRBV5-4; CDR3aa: ASAKAGVEVETQY
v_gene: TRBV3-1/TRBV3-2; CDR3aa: ASSDGTGFSRNTIY
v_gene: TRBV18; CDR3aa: ASSANLYNEQF
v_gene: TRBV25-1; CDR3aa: ASGNLGQGKPQH
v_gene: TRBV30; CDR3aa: AWSGQTEAF
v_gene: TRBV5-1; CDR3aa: ASSLGSDYNEQF
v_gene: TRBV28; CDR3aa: ASSPRGRQAYSNQPQH